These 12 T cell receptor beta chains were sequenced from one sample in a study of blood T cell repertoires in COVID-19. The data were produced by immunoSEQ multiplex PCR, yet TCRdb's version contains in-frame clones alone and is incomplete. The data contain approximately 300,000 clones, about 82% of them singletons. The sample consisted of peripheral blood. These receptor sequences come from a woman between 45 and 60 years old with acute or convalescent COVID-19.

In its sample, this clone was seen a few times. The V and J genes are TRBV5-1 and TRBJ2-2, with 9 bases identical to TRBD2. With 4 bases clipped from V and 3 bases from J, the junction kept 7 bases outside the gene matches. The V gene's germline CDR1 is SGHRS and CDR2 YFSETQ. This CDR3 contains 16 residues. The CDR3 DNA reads TGCGCCAGCAGCACACGAGCGGGAGGAGACACCGGGGAGCTGTTTTTT. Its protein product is CASSTRAGGDTGELFF.

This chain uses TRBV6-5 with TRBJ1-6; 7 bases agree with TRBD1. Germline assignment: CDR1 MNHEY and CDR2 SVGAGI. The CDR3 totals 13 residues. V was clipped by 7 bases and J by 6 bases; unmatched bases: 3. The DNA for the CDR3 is TGTGCCAGCACCAACAGGGGTAATTCACCCCTCCACTTT. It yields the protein CASTNRGNSPLHF.

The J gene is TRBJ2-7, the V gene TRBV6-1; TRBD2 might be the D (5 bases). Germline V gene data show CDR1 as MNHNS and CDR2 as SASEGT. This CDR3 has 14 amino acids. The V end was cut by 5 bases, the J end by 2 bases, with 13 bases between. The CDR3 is CASSYSEGAYEQYF. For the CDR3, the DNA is TGTGCCAGCAGTTATAGCGAGGGAGCCTACGAGCAGTACTTC.

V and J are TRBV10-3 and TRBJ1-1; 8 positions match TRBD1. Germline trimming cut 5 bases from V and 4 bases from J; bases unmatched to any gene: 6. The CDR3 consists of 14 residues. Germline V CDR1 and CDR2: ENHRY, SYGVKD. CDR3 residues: CAISQGQGGTEAFF. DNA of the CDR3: TGTGCCATCAGTCAAGGACAGGGCGGCACTGAAGCTTTCTTT.

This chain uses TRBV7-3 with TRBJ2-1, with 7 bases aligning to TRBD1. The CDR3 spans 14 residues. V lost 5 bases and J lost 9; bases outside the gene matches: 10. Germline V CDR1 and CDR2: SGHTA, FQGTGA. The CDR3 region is CASSPRGTAGEQFF. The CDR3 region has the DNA TGTGCCAGCAGCCCAAGAGGGACAGCTGGTGAGCAGTTCTTC.

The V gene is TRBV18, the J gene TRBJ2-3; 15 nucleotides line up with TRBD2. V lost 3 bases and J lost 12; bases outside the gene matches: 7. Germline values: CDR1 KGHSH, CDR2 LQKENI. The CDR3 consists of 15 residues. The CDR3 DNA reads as TGTGCCAGCTCACCTGGGACTAGCGGGAGGTCGGGCCAGTATTTT. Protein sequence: CASSPGTSGRSGQYF.

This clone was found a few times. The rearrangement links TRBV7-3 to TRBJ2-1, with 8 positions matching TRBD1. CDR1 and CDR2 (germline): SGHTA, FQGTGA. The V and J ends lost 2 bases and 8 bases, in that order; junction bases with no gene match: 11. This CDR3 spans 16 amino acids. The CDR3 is CASSLEVPGGTDEQFF. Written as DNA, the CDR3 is TGTGCCAGCAGCTTAGAAGTCCCAGGGGGCACGGATGAGCAGTTCTTC. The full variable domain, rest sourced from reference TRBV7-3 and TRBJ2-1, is GAGVSQTPSNKVTEKGKYVELRCDPISGHTALYWYRQSLGQGPEFLIYFQGTGAADDSGLPNDRFFAVRPEGSVSTLKIQRTERGDSAVYLCASSLEVPGGTDEQFFGPGTRLTVL.

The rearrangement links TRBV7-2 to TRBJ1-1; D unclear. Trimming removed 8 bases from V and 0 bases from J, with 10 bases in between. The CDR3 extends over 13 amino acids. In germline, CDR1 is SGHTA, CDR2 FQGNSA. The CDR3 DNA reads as TGTGCCAGCCGCAACCACATGAACACTGAAGCTTTCTTT. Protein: CASRNHMNTEAFF.

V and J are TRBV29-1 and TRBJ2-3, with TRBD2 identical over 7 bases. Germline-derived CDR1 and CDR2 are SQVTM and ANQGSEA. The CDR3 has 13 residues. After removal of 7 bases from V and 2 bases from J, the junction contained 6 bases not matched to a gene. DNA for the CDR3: TGCAGCGGCACGGGACTATACACAGATACGCAGTATTTT. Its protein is CSGTGLYTDTQYF.

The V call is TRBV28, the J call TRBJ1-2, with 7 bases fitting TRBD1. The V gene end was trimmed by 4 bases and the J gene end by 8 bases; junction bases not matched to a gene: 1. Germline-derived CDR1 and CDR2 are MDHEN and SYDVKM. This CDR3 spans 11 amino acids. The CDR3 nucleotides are TGTGCCAGCAGTTGGACAGGAGGCTACACCTTC. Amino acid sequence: CASSWTGGYTF.

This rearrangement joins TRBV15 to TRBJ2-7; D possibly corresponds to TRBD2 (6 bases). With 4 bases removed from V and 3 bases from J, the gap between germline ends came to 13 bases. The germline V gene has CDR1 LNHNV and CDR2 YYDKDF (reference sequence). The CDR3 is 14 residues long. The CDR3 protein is CATSIRAGNYEQYF. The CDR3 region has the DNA TGTGCCACCAGCATCCGAGCGGGTAACTACGAGCAGTACTTC.

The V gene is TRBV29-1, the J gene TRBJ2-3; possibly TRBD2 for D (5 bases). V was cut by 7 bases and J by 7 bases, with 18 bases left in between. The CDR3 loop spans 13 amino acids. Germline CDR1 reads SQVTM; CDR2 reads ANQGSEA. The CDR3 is CSASTATTHTQYF. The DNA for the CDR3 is TGCAGCGCCAGCACGGCGACTACGCATACGCAGTATTTT.